Shown below are 17 T cell receptor beta chains from a single sample sequenced in a study of cytomegalovirus exposure and HLA in healthy donors. Primers: 60 Vbeta forward and 13 Jbeta reverse. The method was immunoSEQ multiplex PCR; TCRdb's version includes in-frame clones alone and lacks a portion of them. The sample features 65,000 to 90,000 clones, with around 2.5% in its top ten. Specimen: PBMCs. The receptors derive from a man aged 40-55 years in good health and CMV-seronegative.

The chain couples TRBV5-1 to TRBJ2-1, with D possibly being TRBD1 (5 bases). With 3 bases removed from V and 5 bases from J, the gap between germline ends came to 15 bases. This CDR3 comprises 15 residues. Germline V lookup: CDR1 SGHRS, CDR2 YFSETQ. As DNA, the CDR3 is TGCGCCAGCAGCTCCAGGGTATCCCCGGACAATGAGCAGTTCTTC. Protein: CASSSRVSPDNEQFF.

The V call is TRBV5-1, the J call TRBJ2-3; 7 bases map to TRBD2. The trim removed 0 bases at V and 2 bases at J, leaving 12 bases unmatched. Germline CDR1 is SGHRS and CDR2 is YFSETQ. The CDR3 is 18 amino acids. CDR3 in DNA: TGCGCCAGCAGCTTGGCGGGTGGCGGGGGAACCACCACAGATACGCAGTATTTT. Translated, it gives CASSLAGGGGTTTDTQYF.

The chain employs TRBV5-1 and TRBJ2-5, with 10 bases that match TRBD2. The germline V gene has CDR1 SGHRS and CDR2 YFSETQ. This CDR3 comprises 15 residues. Unmatched junction bases numbered 5, after V lost 4 bases and J lost 2 bases. The CDR3 nucleotides read TGCGCCAGCAGCCCTGGAGCGGGGGGGCAAGAGACCCAGTACTTC. The encoded protein is CASSPGAGGQETQYF.

V usage is TRBV7-9 and J usage is TRBJ2-2, with D unclear. The CDR3 extends over 18 amino acids. Looked up from germline, CDR1 is SEHNR and CDR2 is FQNEAQ (reference sequence). Trimming cost V 3 bases and J 4 bases, with 21 bases left between them. The CDR3 is CASSFRPIEYLTTGELFF. The CDR3 nucleotides read TGTGCCAGCAGCTTCCGTCCGATCGAGTATCTTACCACCGGGGAGCTGTTTTTT.

The rearrangement uses TRBV30 and TRBJ1-1; D ambiguous. Trimming stripped 3 bases from V and 0 bases from J, with 5 bases between. The CDR3 loop spans 12 amino acids. Germline CDR1 is GTSNPN and CDR2 is SVGIG (reference sequence). The CDR3 spells CAWRTVNTEAFF. CDR3 nucleotides: TGTGCCTGGAGAACAGTGAACACTGAAGCTTTCTTT.

Concerning this clone itself: One end of the junction fails to match germline, which may point to a read error. DNA of the CDR3: TGTGCTAGCAGCTTAGGACAGATGAACACTGAAGCTTTCTTT. Translating it yields CASSLGQMNTEAFF. The chain couples TRBV7-7 to TRBJ1-1; a weak D match, TRBD1 (6 bases). This CDR3 has 14 amino acids. CDR1 SSHAT and CDR2 FNYEAQ come from the germline V gene (reference sequence). Looking up the rest from reference TRBV7-7 and TRBJ1-1 gives the full variable domain: GAGVSQSPRYKVTKRGQDVTLRCDPISSHATLYWYQQALGQGPEFLTYFNYEAQPDKSGLPSDRFSAERPEGSISTLTIQRTEQRDSAMYRCASSLGQMNTEAFFGQGTRLTVV.

This chain connects TRBV2 to TRBJ2-5, with D maybe TRBD2 (6 bases). The CDR3 sequence is 15 residues long. Germline V gene lookup returns CDR1 SNHLY and CDR2 FYNNEI. The germline V and J ends were trimmed by 2 bases and 7 bases, with 17 bases remaining between them. The DNA of the CDR3 is TGTGCCAGCAGTGAAAGTCCTAGCGCCGCCGGGACCCAGTACTTC. It translates to CASSESPSAAGTQYF.

V and J are TRBV4-1 and TRBJ1-5; D remains unclear. Germline-derived CDR1 and CDR2 are MGHRA and YSYEKL. CDR3 length: 16 residues. Trimming shortened V by 0 bases and J by 3 bases, and 12 bases separated the two germline ends. In DNA, the CDR3 is TGCGCCAGCAGCCAAGAGCCAACACGGGTCAATCAGCCCCAGCATTTT. Translated, it gives CASSQEPTRVNQPQHF.

The rearrangement joins TRBV6-1 to TRBJ2-5, with D possibly being TRBD1 (5 bases). TRBJ2-7 matches the DNA end more closely, so the J call is doubtful. The CDR3 has 14 residues. Germline V CDR1 and CDR2: MNHNS, SASEGT. The CDR3 loop is CASSEAEARGEQYF. The CDR3 coding sequence is TGTGCCAGCAGTGAAGCCGAGGCAAGGGGCGAGCAGTACTTC.

The genes are TRBV7-3 and TRBJ2-7; 8 nucleotides line up with TRBD1. The junction had 18 bases not matched to a gene; V was cut back by 8 bases and J by 3 bases. This CDR3 has 17 residues. Germline V gives CDR1 SGHTA, CDR2 FQGTGA. The CDR3 region is CASLEVLAGTGYYEQYF. The CDR3 nucleotides are TGTGCCAGCCTTGAAGTACTCGCCGGGACAGGCTACTACGAGCAGTACTTC.

This chain uses TRBV6-1 with TRBJ1-5, with D possibly TRBD1 on 6 matching bases. V lost 5 bases to trimming and J lost 4 bases, with 9 bases between them. CDR1 MNHNS and CDR2 SASEGT come from the germline V gene. This CDR3 comprises 13 residues. The CDR3 region has the DNA TGTGCCAGCAGTCGGACAGAAAATCAGCCCCAGCATTTT. Encoded protein: CASSRTENQPQHF.

The chain combines TRBV28 with TRBJ2-1; 12 bases agree with TRBD2. This CDR3 region has 16 residues. Trimming at V came to 6 bases and at J to 4 bases, leaving 7 bases not matched to a gene. Germline V gene sequence: CDR1 MDHEN, CDR2 SYDVKM. This chain's CDR3 is CASRLGGLAGYNEQFF. As DNA, the CDR3 is TGTGCCAGCAGGTTAGGGGGACTAGCGGGTTACAATGAGCAGTTCTTC.

The chain uses TRBV29-1 and TRBJ1-2, with D possibly matching TRBD1 (5 bases). V lost 6 bases and J 2 bases, leaving 16 bases between the germline ends. The CDR3 runs 14 residues. Germline lookup yields CDR1 SQVTM and CDR2 ANQGSEA. The CDR3 spells CSVLAGIVNYGYTF. Written as DNA, the CDR3 is TGCAGCGTATTGGCAGGGATTGTCAACTATGGCTACACCTTC.

The chain employs TRBV5-5 and TRBJ1-3; 8 bases fit TRBD1. This CDR3 is 15 amino acids long. V dropped 3 bases and J dropped 1; count of bases not matched to a gene: 3. Germline values: CDR1 SGHKS, CDR2 YYEKEE (reference sequence). The CDR3 region has the DNA TGTGCCAGCAGCTCAGACAGGGGATCTGGAAACACCATATATTTT. It codes for CASSSDRGSGNTIYF.

The rearrangement uses TRBV19 and TRBJ1-6; 7 bases agree with TRBD1. The CDR3 spans 17 residues. V dropped 5 bases and J dropped 0; count of bases not matched to a gene: 7. Per the germline V gene, CDR1 is LNHDA and CDR2 is SQIVND (reference sequence). CDR3 protein: CASSPRDRSSYNSPLHF. In DNA form, the CDR3 reads TGTGCCAGTAGTCCACGGGACAGAAGCTCCTATAATTCACCCCTCCACTTT.

CDR3 DNA: TGTGCCTGGACAGGACAGGGGATCAATCAGCCCCAGCATTTT. The encoded protein is CAWTGQGINQPQHF. The chain joins TRBV30 to TRBJ1-5, with 9 bases that match TRBD1. The germline V gene encodes CDR1 GTSNPN and CDR2 SVGIG (reference sequence). This CDR3 spans 14 amino acids. Trimming at V came to 4 bases and at J to 3 bases, leaving 4 bases not matched to a gene. The whole variable domain, filled in from reference TRBV30 and TRBJ1-5, reads SQTIHQWPATLVQPVGSPLSLECTVEGTSNPNLYWYRQAAGRGLQLLFYSVGIGQISSEVPQNLSASRPQDRQFILSSKKLLLSDSGFYLCAWTGQGINQPQHFGDGTRLSIL.

As regards this clone: At one end, the junction sequence differs from germline, possibly due to a read error. The rearrangement uses TRBV27 and TRBJ2-1; TRBD2 matches 12 bases. The CDR3 consists of 14 residues. Germline loops: CDR1 MNHEY, CDR2 SMNVEV (reference sequence). CDR3 residues: CASSEALRTSGIVF. The CDR3 DNA sequence: TGTGCCAGCAGTGAGGCCCTCCGGACTAGCGGGATTGTCTTC.